This is a list of T cell receptor beta chains from one sample in a study of Graves' ophthalmopathy and Graves' hyperthyroidism. In TCRdb, the multiplex PCR reads were re-called with MiXCR into one record per CDR3 protein. This table has around 400,000 distinct CDR3 sequences, around 21% appearing once. Material for sequencing was peripheral blood. These receptors were collected from a woman younger than 30 with stable Graves' hyperthyroidism. Both conserved end residues are part of each CDR3. D genes are given only for firm matches. Not every row has a clone size; where given, it reads once, few, many or a size class.

CDR3	DNA	J	D	V	size
CASSGYSGTGQETQYF	TGTGCCAGCAGCGGATATAGCGGGACCGGCCAAGAGACCCAGTACTTC	TRBJ2-5	TRBD2	TRBV7-2	many
CASSYPSAEQYF	TGTGCCAGCAGTTACCCCTCGGCCGAGCAGTACTTC	TRBJ2-7	.	TRBV6-2/TRBV6-3	many
CSARNGLAGRETQYF	TGCAGTGCTAGAAATGGGCTAGCGGGACGGGAGACCCAGTACTTC	TRBJ2-5	TRBD2	TRBV20-1	many
CASSAGQPYEQYF	TGTGCCAGCAGTGCGGGACAGCCCTACGAGCAGTACTTC	TRBJ2-7	.	TRBV12-3/TRBV12-4	many
CASSLAPGGGEQYF	TGTGCCAGCAGCTTAGCTCCAGGGGGCGGCGAGCAGTACTTC	TRBJ2-7	TRBD1	TRBV7-9	many
CAWSLDLNYGYTF	TGTGCCTGGAGTCTGGACTTGAACTATGGCTACACCTTC	TRBJ1-2	.	TRBV30	.
CASSPRDSRNTEAFF	TGTGCCAGTAGTCCCCGGGACAGTAGAAACACTGAAGCTTTCTTT	TRBJ1-1	TRBD1	TRBV19	many
CSAPPGWNQPQHF	TGCAGTGCCCCACCAGGGTGGAATCAGCCCCAGCATTTT	TRBJ1-5	.	TRBV20-1	many
CASRPQPVGTEAFF	TGTGCCAGCAGACCACAGCCGGTTGGCACTGAAGCTTTCTTT	TRBJ1-1	.	TRBV28	.
CASSSAGSGNTIYF	TGTGCCAGCAGCTCCGCCGGTTCTGGAAACACCATATATTTT	TRBJ1-3	.	TRBV7-8	many
CASSFWDKQETQYF	TGTGCCAGCAGTTTTTGGGACAAGCAAGAGACCCAGTACTTC	TRBJ2-5	.	TRBV28	many
CASSLGSVLTDMNTEALF	TGTGCCAGCAGCCTCGGTTCCGTCTTGACAGATATGAACACTGAAGCTCTCTTT	TRBJ1-1	.	TRBV7-8	few